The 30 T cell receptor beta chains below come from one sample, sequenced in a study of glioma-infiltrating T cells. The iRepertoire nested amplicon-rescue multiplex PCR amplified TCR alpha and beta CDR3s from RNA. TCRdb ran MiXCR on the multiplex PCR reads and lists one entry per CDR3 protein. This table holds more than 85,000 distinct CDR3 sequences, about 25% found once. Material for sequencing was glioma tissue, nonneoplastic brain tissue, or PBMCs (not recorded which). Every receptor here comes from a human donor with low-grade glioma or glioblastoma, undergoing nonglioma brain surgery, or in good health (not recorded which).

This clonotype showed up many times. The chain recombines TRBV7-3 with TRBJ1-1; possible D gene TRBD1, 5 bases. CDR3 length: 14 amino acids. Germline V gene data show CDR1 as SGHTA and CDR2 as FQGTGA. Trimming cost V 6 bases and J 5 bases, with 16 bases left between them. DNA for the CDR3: TGTGCCAGCAGACAGGACACCCGCATGACTGAAGCTTTCTTT. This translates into CASRQDTRMTEAFF.

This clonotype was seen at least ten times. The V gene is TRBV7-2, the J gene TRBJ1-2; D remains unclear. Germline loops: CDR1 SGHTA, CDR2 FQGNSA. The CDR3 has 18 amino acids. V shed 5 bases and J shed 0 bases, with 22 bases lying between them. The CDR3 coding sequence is TGTGCCAGCAGCCCTGGACGGCGTACTTCGCTAGCTAACTATGGCTACACCTTC. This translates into CASSPGRRTSLANYGYTF.

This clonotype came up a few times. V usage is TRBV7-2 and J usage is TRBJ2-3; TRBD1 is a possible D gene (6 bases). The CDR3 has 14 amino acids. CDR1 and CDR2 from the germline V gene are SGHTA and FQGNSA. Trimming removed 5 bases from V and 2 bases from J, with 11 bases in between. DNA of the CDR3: TGTGCCAGCAGCCAGGGGCATTACACAGATACGCAGTATTTT. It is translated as CASSQGHYTDTQYF.

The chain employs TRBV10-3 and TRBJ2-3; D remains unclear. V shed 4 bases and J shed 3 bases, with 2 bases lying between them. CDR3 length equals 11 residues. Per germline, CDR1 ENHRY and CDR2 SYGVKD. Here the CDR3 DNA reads TGTGCCATCAGTGTGACAGATACGCAGTATTTT. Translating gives CAISVTDTQYF.

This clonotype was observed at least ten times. In DNA, the CDR3 is TGTGCCAGCAGCCAAAGACTAGCCAGCCCCGGGGAGCTGTTTTTT. Translating it yields CASSQRLASPGELFF. The chain carries TRBV4-2 and TRBJ2-2; TRBD2 aligns across 7 bases. The trim removed 2 bases at V and 6 bases at J, leaving 6 bases unmatched. CDR3 length: 15 amino acids. Germline CDR1 LGHNA, CDR2 YNFKEQ.

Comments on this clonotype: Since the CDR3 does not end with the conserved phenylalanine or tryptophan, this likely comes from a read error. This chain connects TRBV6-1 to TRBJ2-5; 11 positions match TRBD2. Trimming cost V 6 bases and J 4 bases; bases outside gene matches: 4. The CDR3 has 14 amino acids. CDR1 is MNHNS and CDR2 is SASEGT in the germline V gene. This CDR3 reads CASSSGLAGETQYL. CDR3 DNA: TGTGCCAGCAGCTCCGGACTAGCGGGAGAGACCCAGTACCTC.

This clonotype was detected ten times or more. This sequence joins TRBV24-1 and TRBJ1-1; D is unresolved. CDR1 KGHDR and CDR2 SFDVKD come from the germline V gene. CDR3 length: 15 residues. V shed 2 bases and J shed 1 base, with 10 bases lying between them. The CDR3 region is CATSDSGAGNTEAFF. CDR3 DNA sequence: TGTGCCACCAGTGATTCGGGCGCGGGGAACACTGAAGCTTTCTTT.

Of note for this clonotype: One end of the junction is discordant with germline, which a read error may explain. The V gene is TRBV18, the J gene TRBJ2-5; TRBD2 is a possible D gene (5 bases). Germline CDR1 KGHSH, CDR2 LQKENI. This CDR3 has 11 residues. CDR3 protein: CASSLGETQCF. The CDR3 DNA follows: TGTGCCAGCTCCCTCGGGGAGACCCAGTGCTTC.

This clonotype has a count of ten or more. CDR3: CASSPRTSGGAYEQFF. In nucleotides, the CDR3 is TGTGCCAGCAGCCCTAGGACTAGCGGGGGGGCCTATGAGCAGTTCTTC. The chain recombines TRBV7-9 with TRBJ2-1, with 15 bases identical to TRBD2. This CDR3 comprises 16 residues. J lost 8 bases, V lost 5 bases, and 7 bases had no gene match. Germline V gene data show CDR1 as SEHNR and CDR2 as FQNEAQ (reference sequence).

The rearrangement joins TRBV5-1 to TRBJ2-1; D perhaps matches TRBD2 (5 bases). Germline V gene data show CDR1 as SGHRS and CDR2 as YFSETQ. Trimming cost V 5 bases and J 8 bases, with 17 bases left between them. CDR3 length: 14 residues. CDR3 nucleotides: TGCGCCAGCAGTCGGACTCCCGGGCGGGATGAGCAGTTCTTC. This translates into CASSRTPGRDEQFF.

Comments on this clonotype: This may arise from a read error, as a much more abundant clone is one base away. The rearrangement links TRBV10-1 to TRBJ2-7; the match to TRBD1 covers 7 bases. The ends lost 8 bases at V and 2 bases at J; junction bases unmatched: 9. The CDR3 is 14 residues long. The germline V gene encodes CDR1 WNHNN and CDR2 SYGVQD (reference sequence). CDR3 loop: CASDDRVLPYEQYF. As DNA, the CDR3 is TGCGCCAGCGACGACAGGGTCCTTCCCTACGAGCAGTACTTC.

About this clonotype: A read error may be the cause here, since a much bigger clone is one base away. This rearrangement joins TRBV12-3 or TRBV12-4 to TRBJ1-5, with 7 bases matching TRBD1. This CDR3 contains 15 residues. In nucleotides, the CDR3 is TGTGCCGGCAGTAAGGGGACAGTTAGCAATCAGCCCCAGCATTTT. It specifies CAGSKGTVSNQPQHF.

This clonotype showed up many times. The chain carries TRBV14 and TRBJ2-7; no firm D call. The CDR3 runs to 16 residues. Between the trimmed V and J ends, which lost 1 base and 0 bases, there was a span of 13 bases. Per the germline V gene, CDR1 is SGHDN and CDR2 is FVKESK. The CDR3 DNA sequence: TGTGCCAGCAGCCAAGGAGAACACTTCATCTCCTACGAGCAGTACTTC. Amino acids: CASSQGEHFISYEQYF. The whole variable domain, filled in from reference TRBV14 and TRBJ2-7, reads EAGVTQFPSHSVIEKGQTVTLRCDPISGHDNLYWYRRVMGKEIKFLLHFVKESKQDESGMPNNRFLAERTGGTYSTLKVQPAELEDSGVYFCASSQGEHFISYEQYFGPGTRLTVT.

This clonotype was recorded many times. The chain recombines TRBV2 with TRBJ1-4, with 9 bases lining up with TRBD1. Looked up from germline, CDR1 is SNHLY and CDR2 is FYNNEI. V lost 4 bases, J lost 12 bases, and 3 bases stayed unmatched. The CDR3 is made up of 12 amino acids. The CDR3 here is CASSVDRGELFF. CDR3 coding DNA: TGTGCCAGCAGTGTGGACAGGGGAGAACTGTTTTTT. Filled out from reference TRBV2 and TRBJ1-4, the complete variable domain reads EPEVTQTPSHQVTQMGQEVILRCVPISNHLYFYWYRQILGQKVEFLVSFYNNEISEKSEIFDDQFSVERPDGSNFTLKIRSTKLEDSAMYFCASSVDRGELFFGSGTQLSVL.

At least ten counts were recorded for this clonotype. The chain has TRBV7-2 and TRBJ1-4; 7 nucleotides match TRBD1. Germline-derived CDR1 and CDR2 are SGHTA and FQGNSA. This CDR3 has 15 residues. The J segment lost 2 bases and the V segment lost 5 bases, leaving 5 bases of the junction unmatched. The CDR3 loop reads CASSNDRDTNEKLFF. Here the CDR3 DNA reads TGTGCCAGCAGCAACGACAGGGATACTAATGAAAAACTGTTTTTT.

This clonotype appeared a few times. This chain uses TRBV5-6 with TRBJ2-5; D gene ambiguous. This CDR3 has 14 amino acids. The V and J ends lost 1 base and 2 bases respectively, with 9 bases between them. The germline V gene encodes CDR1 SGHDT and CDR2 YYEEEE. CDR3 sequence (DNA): TGTGCCAGCAGCTTGTTCCCGGAGCAAGAGACCCAGTACTTC. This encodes CASSLFPEQETQYF.

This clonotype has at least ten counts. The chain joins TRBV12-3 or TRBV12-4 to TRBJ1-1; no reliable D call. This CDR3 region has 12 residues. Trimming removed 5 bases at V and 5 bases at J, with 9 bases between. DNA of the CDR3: TGTGCCAGCAGTCTCTACAGTACTGAAGCTTTCTTT. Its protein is CASSLYSTEAFF.

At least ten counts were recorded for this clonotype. CDR3: CASSFNRGSTEAFF. The CDR3 DNA reads TGTGCCAGCAGCTTTAACAGGGGGAGCACTGAAGCTTTCTTT. The chain couples TRBV7-3 to TRBJ1-1; 8 nucleotides line up with TRBD1. The CDR3 totals 14 residues. Germline lookup yields CDR1 SGHTA and CDR2 FQGTGA. J gave up 4 bases and V 3 bases, and 4 bases lay outside the gene matches.

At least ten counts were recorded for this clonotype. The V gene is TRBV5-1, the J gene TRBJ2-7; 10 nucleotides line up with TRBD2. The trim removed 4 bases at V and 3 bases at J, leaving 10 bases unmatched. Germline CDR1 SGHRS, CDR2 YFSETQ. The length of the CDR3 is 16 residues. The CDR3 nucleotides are TGCGCCAGCAGCCCCTACACTAGCGGGGCTTTCTACGAGCAGTACTTC. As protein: CASSPYTSGAFYEQYF.

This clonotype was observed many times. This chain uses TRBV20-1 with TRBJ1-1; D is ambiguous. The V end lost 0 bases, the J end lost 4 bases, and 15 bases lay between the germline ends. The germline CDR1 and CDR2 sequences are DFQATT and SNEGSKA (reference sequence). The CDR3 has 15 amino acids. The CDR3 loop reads CSARDPTGRGTEAFF. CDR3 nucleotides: TGCAGTGCTAGAGATCCCACCGGTCGGGGCACTGAAGCTTTCTTT.

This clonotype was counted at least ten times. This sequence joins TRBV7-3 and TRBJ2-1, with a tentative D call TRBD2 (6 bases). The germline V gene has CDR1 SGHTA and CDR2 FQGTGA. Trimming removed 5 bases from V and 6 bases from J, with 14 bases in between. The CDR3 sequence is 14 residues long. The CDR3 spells CASSPPGLVNEQFF. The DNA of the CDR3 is TGTGCCAGCAGCCCTCCGGGACTTGTCAATGAGCAGTTCTTC.

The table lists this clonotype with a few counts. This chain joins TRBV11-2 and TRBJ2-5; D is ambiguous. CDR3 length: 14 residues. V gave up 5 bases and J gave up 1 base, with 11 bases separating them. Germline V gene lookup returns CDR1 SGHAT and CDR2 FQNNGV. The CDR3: CASSPWASQETQYF. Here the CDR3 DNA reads TGTGCCAGCAGCCCCTGGGCTTCCCAAGAGACCCAGTACTTC.

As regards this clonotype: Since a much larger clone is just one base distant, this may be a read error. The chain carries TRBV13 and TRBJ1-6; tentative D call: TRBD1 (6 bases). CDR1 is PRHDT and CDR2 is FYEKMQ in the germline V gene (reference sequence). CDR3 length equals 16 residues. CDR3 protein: CASSSQRTALNSTLHF. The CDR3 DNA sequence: TGTGCCAGCAGCTCCCAGCGGACAGCCTTGAATTCAACCCTCCACTTT. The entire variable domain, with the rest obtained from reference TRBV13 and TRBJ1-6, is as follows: AAGVIQSPRHLIKEKRETATLKCYPIPRHDTVYWYQQGPGQDPQFLISFYEKMQSDKGSIPDRFSAQQFSDYHSELNMSSLELGDSALYFCASSSQRTALNSTLHFGNGTRLTVT.

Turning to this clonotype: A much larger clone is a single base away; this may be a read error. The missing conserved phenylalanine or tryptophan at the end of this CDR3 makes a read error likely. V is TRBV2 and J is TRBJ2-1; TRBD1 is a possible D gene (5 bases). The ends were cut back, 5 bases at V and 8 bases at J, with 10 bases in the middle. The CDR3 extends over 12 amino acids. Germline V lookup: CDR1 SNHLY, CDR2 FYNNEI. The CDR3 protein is CASSSGWDEQFL. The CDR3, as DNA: TGTGCCAGCAGTTCAGGGTGGGATGAGCAGTTCCTC.

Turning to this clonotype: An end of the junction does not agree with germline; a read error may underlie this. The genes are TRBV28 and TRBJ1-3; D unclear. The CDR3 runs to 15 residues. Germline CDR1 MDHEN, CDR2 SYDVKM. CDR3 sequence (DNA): TGTGCCAGGAGTTTACACAAGGATACTGGAAACAGCATATATTTT. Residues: CARSLHKDTGNSIYF.

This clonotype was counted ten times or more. The CDR3 DNA reads TGTGCCAGCACCTACGCCGGGGGCTCCTACAATGAGCAGTTCTTC. Amino acid sequence: CASTYAGGSYNEQFF. This chain connects TRBV6-2 or TRBV6-3 to TRBJ2-1, with D possibly being TRBD2 (6 bases). V was trimmed by 7 bases and J by 0 bases, leaving 13 bases between them. The CDR3 runs 15 residues. Germline-derived CDR1 and CDR2 are MNHEY and SVGEGT.

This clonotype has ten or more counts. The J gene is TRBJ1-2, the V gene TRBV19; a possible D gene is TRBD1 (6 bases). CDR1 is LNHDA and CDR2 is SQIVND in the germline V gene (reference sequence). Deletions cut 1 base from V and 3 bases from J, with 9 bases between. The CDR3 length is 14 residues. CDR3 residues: CASSIGRGDYGYTF. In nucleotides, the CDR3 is TGTGCCAGTAGTATAGGAAGGGGGGACTATGGCTACACCTTC.

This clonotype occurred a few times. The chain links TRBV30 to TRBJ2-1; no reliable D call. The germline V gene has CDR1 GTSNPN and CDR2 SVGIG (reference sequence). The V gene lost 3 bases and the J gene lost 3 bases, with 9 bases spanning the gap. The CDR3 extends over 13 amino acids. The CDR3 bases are TGTGCCTGGAGGTCGGCCTACTACAATGAGCAGTTCTTC. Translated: CAWRSAYYNEQFF.

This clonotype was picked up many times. The CDR3 DNA reads TGTGCCATCAGTGACGACTTGGGATATGGCTACACCTTC. This gives the protein CAISDDLGYGYTF. The V gene is TRBV10-3, the J gene TRBJ1-2; no clear D gene. The germline V and J ends were trimmed by 3 bases and 5 bases, with 10 bases remaining between them. Germline assignment: CDR1 ENHRY and CDR2 SYGVKD. The CDR3 extends over 13 amino acids.

Written as DNA, the CDR3 is TGTGCCAGCAGTCTCCAAGAGCGTAAAGATACGCAGTATTTT. Amino acid sequence: CASSLQERKDTQYF. The chain uses TRBV6-2 or TRBV6-3 and TRBJ2-3; D not certain. The CDR3 is made up of 14 amino acids. V shed 5 bases and J shed 5 bases, with 14 bases lying between them. Looked up from germline, CDR1 is MNHEY and CDR2 is SVGEGT.